This T cell receptor beta chain came from a study of blood T cell repertoires in COVID-19. Study summary: Specimens from acute and convalescent COVID-19 originated in the United States, Italy and Spain. T cells, B-cell-depleted T cells, or PBMCs supplied cDNA or gDNA.

Trimming left V 6 bases short and J 4 bases short, with 15 bases between. CDR1 and CDR2 from the germline V gene are GTSNPN and SVGIG (reference sequence). This CDR3 spans 13 amino acids. Libraries were prepared by immunoSEQ multiplex PCR; TCRdb keeps only in-frame clonotypes and omits some of them. This table has 150,000 to 200,000 clones, roughly nine tenths appearing once. V usage is TRBV30 and J usage is TRBJ1-1; no definite D call. The TCR comes from an elderly woman in a cohort sampled during active or convalescent COVID-19. The sample was peripheral blood. The CDR3 loop is CACPTDSSTEAFF. CDR3 in DNA: TGTGCCTGTCCTACGGACTCGAGCACTGAAGCTTTCTTT.